This record covers a single T cell receptor (beta chain). The sample belongs to a study of blood T cell repertoires in COVID-19. Trimming took 1 base from V and 2 from J, leaving 14 bases between them. The germline gives CDR1 SGHRS, CDR2 YFSETQ. This CDR3 contains 16 residues. TCRdb's table, derived via immunoSEQ multiplex PCR, lists solely in-frame clones and lacks some. In the table there are roughly 200,000 clones, roughly 87% of which are singletons. This sequence originates from a man in his 60s with active or convalescent COVID-19. Sequencing was performed on peripheral blood. The genes are TRBV5-1 and TRBJ2-3, with a tentative D call TRBD1 (6 bases). The CDR3 loop reads CASSLSAGTNTDTQYF. CDR3 nucleotide sequence: TGCGCCAGCAGCTTGTCAGCAGGGACAAACACAGATACGCAGTATTTT.